This T cell receptor (beta chain) is drawn from a study of blood T cell repertoires in COVID-19. Profiling relied on immunoSEQ multiplex PCR, and the TCRdb table lists in-frame clones only, not all of them. The table shows 350,000 to 450,000 clones, with around 87% occurring only once. Sequenced: PBMCs or T cells enriched from blood (not recorded which). The receptor's source is a man aged 35 to 55 in a cohort exposed to, infected with or recovered from COVID-19 (not recorded which).

CDR3 sequence: CASSRQGEVRSEQYF. The CDR3 DNA reads TGCGCCAGCAGCAGGCAGGGGGAAGTCCGGAGCGAGCAGTACTTC. The genes are TRBV5-1 and TRBJ2-7; TRBD1 agrees at 7 bases. Germline trimming cut 4 bases from V and 6 bases from J; bases unmatched to any gene: 13. This CDR3 comprises 15 residues. CDR1 is SGHRS and CDR2 is YFSETQ in the germline V gene.